This T cell receptor beta chain appears in the sequencing data of a study of T cells expressing NK-cell markers. Study as a whole: HCMV seropositivity characterized seven of the eight sequenced donors, and seronegativity one.

In germline, CDR1 is GTSNPN, CDR2 SVGIG (reference sequence). The CDR3 length is 13 residues. For TCR beta, cDNA was produced by 5'RACE template switching with UMIs. TCRdb re-called the 5' RACE reads and catalogs CDR3 proteins one per entry, DNA excluded. Its listing shows about 380,000 distinct CDR3 sequences. Study findings and constraints: Once again these clonotypes came out on top in the CD3+CD56-NKG2C+ fraction of several donors.

A remark on this clonotype: Its antigen remains unidentified.

The gene calls are TRBV30 and TRBJ1-2; TCRdb reports TRBD1, a call that lacks DNA to check it against. Material: blood T cells: a sorted CD56 or NKG2C T cell subset, CD4+ or CD8+ T cells, or bulk PBMC T cells (not recorded which). The clonotype comes from a man between 18 and 69 years old in good health. The CDR3 reads CAWVGQGASGYTF. The full variable domain, with the rest looked up from reference TRBV30 and TRBJ1-2, is SQTIHQWPATLVQPVGSPLSLECTVEGTSNPNLYWYRQAAGRGLQLLFYSVGIGQISSEVPQNLSASRPQDRQFILSSKKLLLSDSGFYLCAWVGQGASGYTFGSGTRLTVV.